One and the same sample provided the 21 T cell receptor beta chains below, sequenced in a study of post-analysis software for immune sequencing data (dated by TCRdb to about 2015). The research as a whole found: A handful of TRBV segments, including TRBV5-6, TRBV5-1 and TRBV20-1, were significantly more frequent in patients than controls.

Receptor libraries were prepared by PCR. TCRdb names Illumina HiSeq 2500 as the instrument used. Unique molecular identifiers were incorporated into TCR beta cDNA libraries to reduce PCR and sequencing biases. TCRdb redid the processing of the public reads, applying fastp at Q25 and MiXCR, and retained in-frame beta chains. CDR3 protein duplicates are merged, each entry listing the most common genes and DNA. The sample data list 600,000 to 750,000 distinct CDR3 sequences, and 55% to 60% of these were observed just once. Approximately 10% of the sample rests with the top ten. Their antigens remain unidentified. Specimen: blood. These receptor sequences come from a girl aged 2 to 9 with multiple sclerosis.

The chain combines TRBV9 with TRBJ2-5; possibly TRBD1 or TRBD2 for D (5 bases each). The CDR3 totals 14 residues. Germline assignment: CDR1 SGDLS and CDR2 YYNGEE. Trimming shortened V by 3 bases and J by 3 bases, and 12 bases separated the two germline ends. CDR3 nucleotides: TGTGCCAGCAGCGGAGGGACCGCGAAAGAGACCCAGTACTTC. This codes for CASSGGTAKETQYF.

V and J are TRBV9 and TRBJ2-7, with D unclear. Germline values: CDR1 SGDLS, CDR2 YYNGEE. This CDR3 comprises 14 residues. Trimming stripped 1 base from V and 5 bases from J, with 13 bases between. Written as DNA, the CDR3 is TGTGCCAGCAGCGTACAGGCCGGGCGAAACGAGCAGTACTTC. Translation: CASSVQAGRNEQYF. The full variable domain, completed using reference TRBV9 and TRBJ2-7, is DSGVTQTPKHLITATGQRVTLRCSPRSGDLSVYWYQQSLDQGLQFLIQYYNGEERAKGNILERFSAQQFPDLHSELNLSSLELGDSALYFCASSVQAGRNEQYFGPGTRLTVT.

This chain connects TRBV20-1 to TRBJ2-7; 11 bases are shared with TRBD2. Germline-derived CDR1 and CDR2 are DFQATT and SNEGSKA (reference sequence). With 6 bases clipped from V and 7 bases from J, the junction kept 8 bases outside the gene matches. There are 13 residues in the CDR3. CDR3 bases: TGCAGTGCCCCACTAGCGGGAGCCTTAGAGCAGTACTTC. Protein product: CSAPLAGALEQYF.

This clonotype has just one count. CDR3 nucleotides: TGTGCCAGCAGTCCCTTGGGTCCGGCCAAAAACATTCAGTACTTC. This gives the protein CASSPLGPAKNIQYF. This sequence joins TRBV2 and TRBJ2-4; D is unresolved. CDR1 and CDR2 (germline): SNHLY, FYNNEI. The V gene lost 5 bases and the J gene lost 1 base, with 12 bases spanning the gap. CDR3 size: 15 residues.

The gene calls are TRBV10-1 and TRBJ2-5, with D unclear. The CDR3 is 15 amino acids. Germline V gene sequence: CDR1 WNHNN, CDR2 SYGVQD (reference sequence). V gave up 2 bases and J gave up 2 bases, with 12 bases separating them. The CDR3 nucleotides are TGCGCCAGCAGTGAGCAGTCAGAATCACAAGAGACCCAGTACTTC. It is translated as CASSEQSESQETQYF.

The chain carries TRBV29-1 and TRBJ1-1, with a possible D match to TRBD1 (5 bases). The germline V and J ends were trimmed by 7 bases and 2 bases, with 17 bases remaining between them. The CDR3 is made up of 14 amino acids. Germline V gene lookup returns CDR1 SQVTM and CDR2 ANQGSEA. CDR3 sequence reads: CSARGLGDNTEAFF. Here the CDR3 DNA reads TGCAGCGCGAGAGGGTTAGGGGACAACACTGAAGCTTTCTTT. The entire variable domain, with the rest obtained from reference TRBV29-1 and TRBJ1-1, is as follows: SAVISQKPSRDICQRGTSLTIQCQVDSQVTMMFWYRQQPGQSLTLIATANQGSEATYESGFVIDKFPISRPNLTFSTLTVSNMSPEDSSIYLCSARGLGDNTEAFFGQGTRLTVV.

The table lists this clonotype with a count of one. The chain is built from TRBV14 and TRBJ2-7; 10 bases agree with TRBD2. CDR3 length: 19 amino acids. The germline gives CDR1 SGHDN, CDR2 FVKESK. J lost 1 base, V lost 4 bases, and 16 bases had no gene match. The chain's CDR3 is CASSRSVGKTSGMSYEQYF. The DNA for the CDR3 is TGTGCCAGCAGCCGTTCCGTGGGTAAAACTAGCGGGATGTCCTACGAGCAGTACTTC.

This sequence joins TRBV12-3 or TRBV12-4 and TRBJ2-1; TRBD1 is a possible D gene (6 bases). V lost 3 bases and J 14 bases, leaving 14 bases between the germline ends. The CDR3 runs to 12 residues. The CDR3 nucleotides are TGTGCCAGCAGTTTTGGCGGCAGGGGCGAGTTCTTC. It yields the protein CASSFGGRGEFF.

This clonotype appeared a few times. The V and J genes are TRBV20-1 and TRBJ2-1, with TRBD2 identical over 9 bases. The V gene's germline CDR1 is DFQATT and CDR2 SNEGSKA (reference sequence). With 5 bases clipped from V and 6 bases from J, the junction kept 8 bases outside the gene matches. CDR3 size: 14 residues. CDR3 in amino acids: CSALPSGTGNEQFF. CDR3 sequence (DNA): TGCAGTGCTCTCCCTAGCGGGACCGGCAATGAGCAGTTCTTC.

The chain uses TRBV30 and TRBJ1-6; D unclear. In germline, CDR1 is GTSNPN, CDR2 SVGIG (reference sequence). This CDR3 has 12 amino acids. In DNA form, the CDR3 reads TGTGCGCTACGACGGGTTAATTCACCCCTCCACTTT. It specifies CALRRVNSPLHF.

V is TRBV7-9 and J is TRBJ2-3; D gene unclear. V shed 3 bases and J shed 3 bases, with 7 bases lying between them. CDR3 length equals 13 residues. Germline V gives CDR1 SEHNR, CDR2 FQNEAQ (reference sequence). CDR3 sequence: CASSFAPTDTQYF. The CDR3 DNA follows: TGTGCCAGCAGCTTTGCGCCGACAGATACGCAGTATTTT. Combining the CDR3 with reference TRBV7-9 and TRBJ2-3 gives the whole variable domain DTGVSQNPRHKITKRGQNVTFRCDPISEHNRLYWYRQTLGQGPEFLTYFQNEAQLEKSRLLSDRFSAERPKGSFSTLEIQRTEQGDSAMYLCASSFAPTDTQYFGPGTRLTVL.

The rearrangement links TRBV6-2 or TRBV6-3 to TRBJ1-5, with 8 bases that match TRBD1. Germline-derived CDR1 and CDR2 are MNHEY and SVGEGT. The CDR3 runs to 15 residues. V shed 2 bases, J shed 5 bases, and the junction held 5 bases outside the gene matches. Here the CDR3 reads CASSYIGQGDQPQHF. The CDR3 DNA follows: TGTGCCAGCAGTTACATCGGACAGGGTGATCAGCCCCAGCATTTT.

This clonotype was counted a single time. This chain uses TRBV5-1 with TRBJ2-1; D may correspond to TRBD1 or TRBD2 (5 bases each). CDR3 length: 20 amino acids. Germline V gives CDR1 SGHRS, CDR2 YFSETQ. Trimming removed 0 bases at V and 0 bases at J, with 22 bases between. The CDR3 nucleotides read TGCGCCAGCAGCTTGGCACGGGGATCCCCCGGGACGAGCTCCTACAATGAGCAGTTCTTC. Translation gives CASSLARGSPGTSSYNEQFF.

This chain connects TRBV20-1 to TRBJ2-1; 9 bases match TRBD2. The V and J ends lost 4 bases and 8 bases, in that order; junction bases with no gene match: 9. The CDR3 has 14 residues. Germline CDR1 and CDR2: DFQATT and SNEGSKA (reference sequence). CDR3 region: CSATSGLAIDEQFF. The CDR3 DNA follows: TGCAGTGCTACCTCGGGACTAGCAATCGATGAGCAGTTCTTC.

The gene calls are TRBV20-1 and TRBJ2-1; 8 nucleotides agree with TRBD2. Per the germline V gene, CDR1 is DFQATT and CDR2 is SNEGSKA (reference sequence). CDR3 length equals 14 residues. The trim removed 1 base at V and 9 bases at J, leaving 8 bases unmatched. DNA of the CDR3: TGCAGTGCTAGAGGTGGACTAGCCGAGGCTGAGCAGTTCTTC. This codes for CSARGGLAEAEQFF.

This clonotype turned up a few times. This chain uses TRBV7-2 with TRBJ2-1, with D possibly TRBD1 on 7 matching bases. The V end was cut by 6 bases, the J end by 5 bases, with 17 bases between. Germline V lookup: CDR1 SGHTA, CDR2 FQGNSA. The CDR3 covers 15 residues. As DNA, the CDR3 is TGTGCCAGCAGTTTTACAGGGGCGGGGAACAATGAGCAGTTCTTC. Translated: CASSFTGAGNNEQFF.

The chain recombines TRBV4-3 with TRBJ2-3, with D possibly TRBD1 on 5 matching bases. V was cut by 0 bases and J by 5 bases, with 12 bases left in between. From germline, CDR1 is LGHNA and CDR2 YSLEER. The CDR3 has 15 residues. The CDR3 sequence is CASSQEPIGVDTQYF. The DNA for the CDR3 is TGCGCCAGCAGCCAAGAGCCAATAGGGGTAGATACGCAGTATTTT.

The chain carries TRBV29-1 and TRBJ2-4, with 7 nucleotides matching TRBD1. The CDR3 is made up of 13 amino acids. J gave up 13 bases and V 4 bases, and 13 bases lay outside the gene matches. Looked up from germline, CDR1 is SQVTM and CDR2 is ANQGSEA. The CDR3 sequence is CSVVLTAGGEQYF. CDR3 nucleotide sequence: TGCAGCGTTGTCCTCACCGCAGGGGGAGAGCAGTACTTC.

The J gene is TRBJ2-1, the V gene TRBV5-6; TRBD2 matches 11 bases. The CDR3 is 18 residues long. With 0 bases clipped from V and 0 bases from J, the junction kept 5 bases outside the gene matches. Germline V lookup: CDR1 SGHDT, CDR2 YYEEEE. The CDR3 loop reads CASSLAIAGGLSYNEQFF. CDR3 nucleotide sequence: TGTGCCAGCAGCTTGGCCATAGCGGGGGGGCTCTCCTACAATGAGCAGTTCTTC.

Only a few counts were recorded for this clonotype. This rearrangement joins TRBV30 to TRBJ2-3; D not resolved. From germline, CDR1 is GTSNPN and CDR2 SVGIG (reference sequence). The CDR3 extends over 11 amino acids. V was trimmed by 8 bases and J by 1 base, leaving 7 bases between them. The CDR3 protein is CARIGTDTQYF. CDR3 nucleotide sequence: TGTGCCCGGATTGGCACAGATACGCAGTATTTT.

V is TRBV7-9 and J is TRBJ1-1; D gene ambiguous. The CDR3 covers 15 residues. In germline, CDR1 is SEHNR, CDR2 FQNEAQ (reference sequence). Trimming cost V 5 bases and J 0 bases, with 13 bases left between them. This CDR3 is CASSPKGRLNTEAFF. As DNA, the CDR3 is TGTGCCAGCAGCCCCAAGGGCAGGCTGAACACTGAAGCTTTCTTT.